A single sample gave rise to the 10 T cell receptor beta chains below, sequenced in a study of human T cells and chemical hapten exposure. Regarding time point: healthy volunteer bleed at 2 weeks. Before extraction, the whole blood was not fractionated, and total RNA was taken from it. TCRdb re-called the RACE reads with MiXCR, one entry per CDR3 protein. Of around 130,000 distinct CDR3 sequences in the sample, roughly 9% are singletons; the top ten hold 1.5% to 2%. Sequenced material: whole blood. The receptors derive from a male donor in good health. Some clones in this sample may be carry-over from other donors' samples.

This clonotype has ten or more counts. The gene calls are TRBV7-6 and TRBJ2-1; TRBD2 agrees at 8 bases. This CDR3 is built from 16 residues. Germline CDR1 is SGHVS and CDR2 is FNYEAQ. V shed 4 bases, J shed 1 base, and the junction held 6 bases outside the gene matches. The DNA of the CDR3 is TGTGCCAGCAGCTGGTCTAGCGGGCCTTCCTACAATGAGCAGTTCTTC. It translates to CASSWSSGPSYNEQFF.

This clonotype was recorded at least ten times. V usage is TRBV20-1 and J usage is TRBJ2-1, with TRBD2 matching over 10 bases. V shed 6 bases, J shed 10 bases, and the junction held 6 bases outside the gene matches. The CDR3 loop spans 12 amino acids. Germline loops: CDR1 DFQATT, CDR2 SNEGSKA (reference sequence). The CDR3 DNA is TGCAGTGCAGGGTCACTAGCGGGGGAGCAGTTCTTC. It yields the protein CSAGSLAGEQFF.

This clonotype appeared a few times. The chain uses TRBV11-2 and TRBJ2-3; D is ambiguous. The germline V and J ends were trimmed by 5 bases and 7 bases, with 7 bases remaining between them. This CDR3 spans 11 amino acids. Germline CDR1 and CDR2: SGHAT and FQNNGV. CDR3 in DNA: TGTGCCAGCAGCCTCGCAAATACGCAGTATTTT. The encoded protein is CASSLANTQYF.

In this sample, this clonotype turned up a few times. V is TRBV5-6 and J is TRBJ2-1; D uncertain. This CDR3 spans 12 amino acids. The germline CDR1 and CDR2 sequences are SGHDT and YYEEEE. Trimming removed 4 bases from V and 10 bases from J, with 12 bases in between. CDR3: CASSIDASEQFF. Written as DNA, the CDR3 is TGTGCCAGCAGCATAGACGCGTCGGAGCAGTTCTTC.

The chain is built from TRBV18 and TRBJ2-5, with 7 positions matching TRBD1. The length of the CDR3 is 15 residues. Unmatched junction bases numbered 2, after V lost 0 bases and J lost 1 base. CDR1 and CDR2 from the germline V gene are KGHSH and LQKENI. The CDR3 region has the DNA TGTGCCAGCTCACCACCGAGACAGGGCCAAGAGACCCAGTACTTC. It specifies CASSPPRQGQETQYF. The whole variable domain, remainder taken from reference TRBV18 and TRBJ2-5, is NAGVMQNPRHLVRRRGQEARLRCSPMKGHSHVYWYRQLPEEGLKFMVYLQKENIIDESGMPKERFSAEFPKEGPSILRIQQVVRGDSAAYFCASSPPRQGQETQYFGPGTRLLVL.

The chain has TRBV7-9 and TRBJ2-7; 9 bases align to TRBD1. The V gene's germline CDR1 is SEHNR and CDR2 FQNEAQ (reference sequence). The CDR3 has 16 residues. After removal of 5 bases from V and 3 bases from J, the junction contained 11 bases not matched to a gene. The CDR3 coding sequence is TGTGCCAGCAGCCTCTTGGACGGACAGGGGAACTACGAGCAGTACTTC. Its protein product is CASSLLDGQGNYEQYF.

This clonotype showed up just a few times. The J gene is TRBJ2-2, the V gene TRBV6-6; D call uncertain. The CDR3 runs to 12 residues. Between the trimmed V and J ends, which lost 7 bases and 4 bases, there was a span of 7 bases. CDR1 and CDR2 from the germline V gene are MNHNY and SVGAGI (reference sequence). CDR3 nucleotides: TGTGCCAGCATTGCCCCCACCGGGGAGCTGTTTTTT. It translates to CASIAPTGELFF.

This clonotype was counted only a few times. V is TRBV4-2 and J is TRBJ2-3, with D possibly TRBD1 on 5 matching bases. Trimming removed 0 bases from V and 1 base from J, with 11 bases in between. There are 16 residues in the CDR3. CDR1 is LGHNA, CDR2 YNFKEQ, per germline. The CDR3 protein is CASSQEGQARTDTQYF. CDR3 DNA: TGTGCCAGCAGCCAAGAGGGGCAGGCCCGCACAGATACGCAGTATTTT.

This clonotype was found a few times. This rearrangement joins TRBV12-3 or TRBV12-4 to TRBJ1-2; 8 positions agree with TRBD1. The trim removed 4 bases at V and 13 bases at J, leaving 5 bases unmatched. The CDR3 consists of 11 residues. The CDR3: CASSSQGASTF. For the CDR3, the DNA is TGTGCCAGCAGTTCTCAGGGGGCTTCCACCTTC.

This clonotype showed up just a few times. The V gene is TRBV6-5, the J gene TRBJ2-1; TRBD2 agrees at 8 bases. CDR1 is MNHEY and CDR2 is SVGAGI in the germline V gene. The CDR3 is 15 residues long. Trimming cost V 6 bases and J 4 bases; bases outside gene matches: 8. CDR3 sequence: CASSSHLAGYNEQFF. CDR3 nucleotide sequence: TGTGCCAGCAGCTCCCACTTAGCGGGGTACAATGAGCAGTTCTTC.